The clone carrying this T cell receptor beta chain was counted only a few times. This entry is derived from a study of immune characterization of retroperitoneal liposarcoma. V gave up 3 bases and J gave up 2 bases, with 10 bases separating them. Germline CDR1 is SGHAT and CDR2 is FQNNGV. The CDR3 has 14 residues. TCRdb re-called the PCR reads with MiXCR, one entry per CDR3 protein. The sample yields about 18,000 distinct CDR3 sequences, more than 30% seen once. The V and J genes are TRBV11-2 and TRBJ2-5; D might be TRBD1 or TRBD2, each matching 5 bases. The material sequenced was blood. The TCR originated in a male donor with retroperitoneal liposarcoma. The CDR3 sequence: CASSFFGGQETQYF. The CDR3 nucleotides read TGTGCCAGCAGCTTTTTTGGGGGTCAAGAGACCCAGTACTTC.